These 20 T cell receptor beta chains were sequenced from one sample in a study of blood T cell repertoires in COVID-19. Clones were read by immunoSEQ multiplex PCR, and TCRdb kept only the in-frame ones, dropping some. The sample carries around 97,000 clones, approximately 82% recorded once. The specimen sequenced was peripheral blood. All receptors come from a man between 65 and 80 years old with acute or convalescent COVID-19.

This clone was detected a few times. This chain uses TRBV5-1 with TRBJ1-4, with TRBD1 matching over 7 bases. This CDR3 spans 13 amino acids. CDR1 and CDR2 from the germline V gene are SGHRS and YFSETQ. J was trimmed by 9 bases and V by 1 base; bases with no gene match: 3. CDR3 protein: CASSLTGAQKLFF. In DNA form, the CDR3 reads TGCGCCAGCAGCTTGACAGGGGCGCAAAAACTGTTTTTT.

The V call is TRBV7-8, the J call TRBJ2-7, with a weak D call TRBD1 (6 bases). Germline V gene data show CDR1 as SGHVS and CDR2 as FQNEAQ. This CDR3 region has 15 residues. V was clipped by 2 bases and J by 0 bases, with 11 bases between them. CDR3: CASSLRTAVSYEQYF. CDR3 in DNA: TGTGCCAGCAGCTTAAGGACAGCTGTCTCCTACGAGCAGTACTTC. The whole variable domain, remainder taken from reference TRBV7-8 and TRBJ2-7, is GAGVSQSPRYKVAKRGQDVALRCDPISGHVSLFWYQQALGQGPEFLTYFQNEAQLDKSGLPSDRFFAERPEGSVSTLKIQRTQQEDSAVYLCASSLRTAVSYEQYFGPGTRLTVT.

This rearrangement joins TRBV2 to TRBJ1-2; D is perhaps TRBD1 (6 bases). Trimming shortened V by 4 bases and J by 4 bases, and 22 bases separated the two germline ends. The length of the CDR3 is 17 residues. Looked up from germline, CDR1 is SNHLY and CDR2 is FYNNEI. The CDR3 is CASSGLRDTLTRYGYTF. The CDR3 DNA is TGTGCCAGCAGTGGTTTAAGGGACACTTTAACCCGCTATGGCTACACCTTC.

The chain links TRBV11-2 to TRBJ1-3; a possible D gene is TRBD1 (5 bases). Trimming cost V 7 bases and J 2 bases, with 12 bases left between them. This CDR3 region has 14 residues. Germline V gene sequence: CDR1 SGHAT, CDR2 FQNNGV. This chain's CDR3 is CASTAAGAGNTIYF. The CDR3 DNA sequence: TGTGCCAGCACCGCTGCGGGGGCTGGAAACACCATATATTTT.

This clone is a singleton in its sample. The chain combines TRBV6-1 with TRBJ1-5; TRBD1 is a possible D gene (5 bases). The CDR3 consists of 14 residues. The ends were cut back, 0 bases at V and 5 bases at J, with 8 bases in the middle. Germline CDR1 is MNHNS and CDR2 is SASEGT. CDR3 DNA sequence: TGTGCCAGCAGTGAAGCAACAGGCTATCAGCCCCAGCATTTT. Residues: CASSEATGYQPQHF.

The genes are TRBV6-5 and TRBJ2-1; D not certain. CDR1 is MNHEY, CDR2 SVGAGI, per germline. V lost 7 bases, J lost 8 bases, and 18 bases lay in between. This CDR3 has 14 residues. The CDR3 sequence: CASTLRGISDEQFF. The CDR3 DNA reads TGTGCCAGCACCCTCAGAGGCATATCGGATGAGCAGTTCTTC.

The CDR3 DNA reads TGTGCCAGCAGCTTGGTACTATCCCCGAACACCGGGGAGCTGTTTTTT. Translated: CASSLVLSPNTGELFF. The chain joins TRBV5-4 to TRBJ2-2; D not resolved. The CDR3 has 16 amino acids. CDR1 and CDR2 from the germline V gene are SGHNT and YYREEE (reference sequence). The V and J ends lost 0 bases and 0 bases respectively, with 9 bases between them. The variable domain in full, completed from reference TRBV5-4 and TRBJ2-2, reads ETGVTQSPTHLIKTRGQQVTLRCSSQSGHNTVSWYQQALGQGPQFIFQYYREEENGRGNFPPRFSGLQFPNYSSELNVNALELDDSALYLCASSLVLSPNTGELFFGEGSRLTVL.

This chain links TRBV7-9 with TRBJ1-1, with D uncertain. Trimming stripped 5 bases from V and 7 bases from J, with 14 bases between. The CDR3 is 13 residues long. The V gene's germline CDR1 is SEHNR and CDR2 FQNEAQ (reference sequence). The CDR3 loop reads CASSPQARFEAFF. As DNA, the CDR3 is TGTGCCAGCAGCCCCCAGGCCAGATTTGAAGCTTTCTTT.

In its sample, this clone was seen a few times. The CDR3 bases are TGTGCCAGCAGCTTAATAGCCTTGTCCGGGGAGCTGTTTTTT. This codes for CASSLIALSGELFF. The gene calls are TRBV7-8 and TRBJ2-2, with unresolved D. V was clipped by 2 bases and J by 6 bases, with 10 bases between them. Germline V gene lookup returns CDR1 SGHVS and CDR2 FQNEAQ. The CDR3 contains 14 residues.

The chain is built from TRBV9 and TRBJ2-7, with 8 bases lining up with TRBD2. V lost 0 bases to trimming and J lost 5 bases; unmatched junction nucleotides: 7. This CDR3 comprises 15 residues. Germline CDR1 reads SGDLS; CDR2 reads YYNGEE. CDR3 in amino acids: CASSVGVAGFDEQYF. In nucleotides, the CDR3 is TGTGCCAGCAGCGTAGGAGTAGCGGGATTTGACGAGCAGTACTTC.

The V and J genes are TRBV4-2 and TRBJ1-4, with D possibly TRBD1 on 5 matching bases. The CDR3 sequence is 12 residues long. V lost 6 bases and J lost 7, with 9 bases in between. CDR1 and CDR2 (germline): LGHNA, YNFKEQ. As DNA, the CDR3 is TGTGCCAGCAGTCATCAGGGTGAAAAACTGTTTTTT. Its translation is CASSHQGEKLFF.

The V gene is TRBV5-8, the J gene TRBJ1-5, with TRBD1 matching 7 bases. CDR3 length: 12 residues. In germline, CDR1 is SGHTS, CDR2 YDEGEE. Trimming removed 6 bases from V and 7 bases from J; junction bases left unmatched: 4. The CDR3 is CASTAGGQPQHF. The CDR3 DNA reads TGTGCCAGCACCGCAGGGGGACAGCCCCAGCATTTT.

The chain is built from TRBV28 and TRBJ1-2; no definite D call. This CDR3 contains 12 residues. Deletions cut 5 bases from V and 6 bases from J, with 10 bases between. Per the germline V gene, CDR1 is MDHEN and CDR2 is SYDVKM. CDR3 in DNA: TGTGCCAGCAGTCTGGCCCGAAATGGCTACACCTTC. It translates to CASSLARNGYTF.

The chain uses TRBV20-1 and TRBJ1-1; D gene unclear. V was shortened by 3 bases and J by 4 bases, with 15 bases between the two germline ends. The CDR3 contains 14 residues. Germline values: CDR1 DFQATT, CDR2 SNEGSKA (reference sequence). The CDR3 sequence: CSASRMGFGTEAFF. DNA for the CDR3: TGCAGTGCTAGTCGTATGGGCTTCGGCACTGAAGCTTTCTTT.

The chain uses TRBV5-4 and TRBJ2-1; TRBD2 matches 9 bases. The CDR3 is 15 amino acids. V lost 1 base, J lost 5 bases, and 4 bases stayed unmatched. Germline-derived CDR1 and CDR2 are SGHNT and YYREEE (reference sequence). CDR3 sequence: CASSLYLAGNNEQFF. The CDR3 DNA reads as TGTGCCAGCAGCTTGTATCTAGCGGGGAACAATGAGCAGTTCTTC.

The chain combines TRBV16 with TRBJ1-5; TRBD1 is a possible D gene (5 bases). The germline V gene encodes CDR1 KGHSY and CDR2 FQNENV. Trimming took off 2 bases at V and 3 bases at J, with 8 bases between the two ends. The CDR3 length is 14 residues. Here the CDR3 reads CASSQAGFNQPQHF. The CDR3 nucleotides read TGTGCCAGCAGCCAAGCAGGGTTCAATCAGCCCCAGCATTTT.

This chain connects TRBV7-8 to TRBJ1-1, with a tentative D call TRBD1 (5 bases). The CDR3 runs to 16 residues. Germline assignment: CDR1 SGHVS and CDR2 FQNEAQ. V was pared by 1 base and J by 0 bases, with 12 bases between. The CDR3 region is CASSLESPGMNTEAFF. For the CDR3, the DNA is TGTGCCAGCAGCTTAGAGAGTCCAGGGATGAACACTGAAGCTTTCTTT.

The rearrangement uses TRBV12-5 and TRBJ1-3; 10 bases are a match to TRBD1. The CDR3 length is 17 residues. Trimming removed 4 bases from V and 0 bases from J; junction bases left unmatched: 6. Germline V gene data show CDR1 as LGHNT and CDR2 as FRNRAP. The CDR3 sequence is CASGSGQGTSSGNTIYF. Written as DNA, the CDR3 is TGTGCTAGTGGTTCGGGACAGGGGACAAGCTCTGGAAACACCATATATTTT.

The chain is built from TRBV11-1 and TRBJ2-7; maybe TRBD2 (6 bases). The germline CDR1 and CDR2 sequences are SGHAT and FQDESV (reference sequence). The CDR3 has 16 amino acids. Trimming removed 4 bases from V and 4 bases from J, with 20 bases in between. The CDR3 DNA follows: TGTGCCAGCAGCTCGAGAGGAATGACTAGGACTTACGAGCAGTACTTC. Translating it yields CASSSRGMTRTYEQYF.

This chain links TRBV7-3 with TRBJ2-5, with D tentatively TRBD1 (5 bases). With 4 bases removed from V and 0 bases from J, the gap between germline ends came to 15 bases. Germline V CDR1 and CDR2: SGHTA, FQGTGA. The CDR3 is 16 amino acids. CDR3 sequence: CASSSGTGAYQETQYF. In DNA, the CDR3 is TGTGCCAGCAGCTCCGGAACTGGGGCGTACCAAGAGACCCAGTACTTC.